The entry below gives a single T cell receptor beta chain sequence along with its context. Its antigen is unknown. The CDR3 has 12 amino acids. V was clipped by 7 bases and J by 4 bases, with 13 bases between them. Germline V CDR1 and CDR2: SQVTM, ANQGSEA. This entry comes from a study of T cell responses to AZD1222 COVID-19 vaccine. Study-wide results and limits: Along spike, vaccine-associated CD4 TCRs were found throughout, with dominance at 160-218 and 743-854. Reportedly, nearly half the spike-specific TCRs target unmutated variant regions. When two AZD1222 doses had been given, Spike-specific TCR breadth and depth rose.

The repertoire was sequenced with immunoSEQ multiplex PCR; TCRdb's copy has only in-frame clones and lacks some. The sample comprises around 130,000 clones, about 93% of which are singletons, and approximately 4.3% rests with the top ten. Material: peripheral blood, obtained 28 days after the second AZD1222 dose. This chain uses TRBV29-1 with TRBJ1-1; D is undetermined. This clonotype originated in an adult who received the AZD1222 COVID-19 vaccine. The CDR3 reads CSALNVGTEAFF. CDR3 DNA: TGCAGCGCCCTCAATGTAGGCACTGAAGCTTTCTTT.